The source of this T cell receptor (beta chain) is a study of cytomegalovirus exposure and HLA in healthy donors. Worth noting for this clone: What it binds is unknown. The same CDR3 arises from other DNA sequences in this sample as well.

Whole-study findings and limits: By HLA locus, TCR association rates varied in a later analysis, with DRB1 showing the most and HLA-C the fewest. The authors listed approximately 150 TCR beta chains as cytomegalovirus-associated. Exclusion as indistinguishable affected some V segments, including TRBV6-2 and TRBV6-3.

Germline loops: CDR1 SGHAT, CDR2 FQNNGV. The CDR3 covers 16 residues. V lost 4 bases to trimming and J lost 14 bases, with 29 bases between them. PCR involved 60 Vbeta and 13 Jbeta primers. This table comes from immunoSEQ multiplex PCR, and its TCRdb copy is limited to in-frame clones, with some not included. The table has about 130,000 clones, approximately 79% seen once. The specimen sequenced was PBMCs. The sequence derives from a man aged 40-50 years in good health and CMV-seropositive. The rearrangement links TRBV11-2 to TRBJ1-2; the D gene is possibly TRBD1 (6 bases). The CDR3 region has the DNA TGTGCCAGCAGCTGGGGGAATGGATGGGGGCAGGATCGGCTTACCTTC. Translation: CASSWGNGWGQDRLTF.